This T cell receptor (beta chain) originates from a study of blood T cell repertoires in COVID-19. CDR3 length: 16 amino acids. The junction had 9 bases not matched to a gene; V was cut back by 6 bases and J by 4 bases. Germline V gives CDR1 MNHEY, CDR2 SMNVEV (reference sequence). TCRdb's table, derived via immunoSEQ multiplex PCR, lists solely in-frame clones and lacks some. The sample lists around 260,000 clones, roughly 88% seen once, with approximately 0.7% in the top ten. The chain employs TRBV27 and TRBJ2-1, with 10 bases identical to TRBD2. The sample comprised peripheral blood. The TCR was taken from a human donor in a cohort sampled during active COVID-19. The CDR3 DNA follows: TGTGCCAGCAGCGCCCCCCGACTAGCGGGTTACAATGAGCAGTTCTTC. It encodes CASSAPRLAGYNEQFF.